This TCR beta chain derives from a study of control samples from healthy donors and cancer patients (TCRdb year 2020). Library prep was done by the immunoSEQ multiplex PCR assay. The immuneACCESS repertoire file appears here via TCRdb, limited to in-frame rearrangements. These files lack a portion of the clones; in checked studies, under half of the deficit traces to unresolved V genes, and the cause of the others is not known. The sample profile shows 160,000 or so clones; 93% of them were found once. The top ten clones comprise 2% to 2.5% of the sample. The junction carries 11 bases between V and J, which are trimmed by 6 bases and 2 bases respectively. The CDR3 goes from the cysteine to the phenylalanine over 12 residues. Only CDR3 DNA remains: 36 bases, in frame from the first base. The germline V gene provides CDR1 SQVTM and CDR2 ANQGSEA. In regard to this clone: Its cognate antigen has yet to be identified. Qualities for individual bases were not recorded, and no much larger clone is one base off.

The sequencing sample was made of blood. The rearranged chain carries TRBV29-1 and TRBJ2-7, with no D gene named confidently. This TCR came from a man aged 45-65 years in good health. The DNA sequence is TGCAGCGTCGCGAGTACACCCTACGAGCAGTACTTC. It codes for CSVASTPYEQYF.